A single sample gave rise to the 18 T cell receptor beta chains below, sequenced in a study of cytomegalovirus exposure and HLA in healthy donors. Primers included in the PCR were 60 Vbeta and 13 Jbeta primers. Sequenced by immunoSEQ multiplex PCR; TCRdb stores in-frame clones only, minus some. The repertoire has roughly 150,000 clones, approximately 80% of them found once; the top ten carry about 3.4%. Sample: PBMCs. These receptors all stem from a man aged 40-49 years in good health and CMV-seronegative.

This CDR3 reads CANASGPYEQYF. The DNA for the CDR3 is TGTGCCAACGCCTCCGGTCCGTACGAGCAGTACTTC. V and J are TRBV11-3 and TRBJ2-7; D not resolved. This CDR3 has 12 residues. Trimming removed 10 bases at V and 4 bases at J, with 14 bases between. Germline CDR1 reads SGHNT; CDR2 reads YENEEA.

This chain uses TRBV10-1 with TRBJ1-5; D is perhaps TRBD1 (6 bases). The V and J ends lost 0 bases and 6 bases respectively, with 21 bases between them. CDR3 length: 18 amino acids. From germline, CDR1 is WNHNN and CDR2 SYGVQD (reference sequence). CDR3 DNA sequence: TGCGCCAGCAGTGAGTCGGGGTGGGCGGGGGCGAGGAGTCAGCCCCAGCATTTT. Its protein product is CASSESGWAGARSQPQHF.

V is TRBV7-9 and J is TRBJ2-7; D unresolved. The germline V gene has CDR1 SEHNR and CDR2 FQNEAQ (reference sequence). V shed 5 bases and J shed 7 bases, with 15 bases lying between them. The CDR3 is made up of 13 amino acids. The CDR3 DNA reads as TGTGCCAGCAGCCATCCTGGCCCGCGGGAGCAGTACTTC. Translating gives CASSHPGPREQYF.

V is TRBV6-1 and J is TRBJ2-5, with 13 bases lining up with TRBD2. The CDR3 is 14 residues long. Trimming took 6 bases from V and 5 from J; bases not matched to a gene: 3. Germline V gives CDR1 MNHNS, CDR2 SASEGT. Here the CDR3 reads CASRLTSGRETQYF. The CDR3 region has the DNA TGTGCCAGCAGGTTGACTAGCGGGAGGGAGACCCAGTACTTC.

The chain combines TRBV4-1 with TRBJ2-7; weak D call: TRBD2 (6 bases). Germline values: CDR1 MGHRA, CDR2 YSYEKL. The CDR3 covers 16 residues. The V end was cut by 0 bases, the J end by 3 bases, with 15 bases between. DNA of the CDR3: TGCGCCAGCAGCCAAGATCCGAGGTCCGGGGGCTACGAGCAGTACTTC. Residues: CASSQDPRSGGYEQYF.

The chain is built from TRBV9 and TRBJ2-7; 9 bases line up with TRBD2. V shed 0 bases and J 5 bases; nucleotides not matched to a gene: 6. Germline loops: CDR1 SGDLS, CDR2 YYNGEE. This CDR3 comprises 15 residues. This chain's CDR3 is CASSVVGLASDEQYF. The CDR3 DNA is TGTGCCAGCAGCGTAGTGGGACTAGCTTCTGACGAGCAGTACTTC.

In DNA, the CDR3 is TGTGCCAGCAGCCGAACAGGGGAAGGGGCCGGGGAGCTGTTTTTT. Residues: CASSRTGEGAGELFF. The rearrangement joins TRBV11-3 to TRBJ2-2; 7 nucleotides align to TRBD1. The CDR3 length is 15 residues. Germline V gene sequence: CDR1 SGHNT, CDR2 YENEEA. Trimming at V came to 5 bases and at J to 6 bases, leaving 9 bases not matched to a gene.

This sequence joins TRBV29-1 and TRBJ1-3; D is unclear. Germline V lookup: CDR1 SQVTM, CDR2 ANQGSEA. The germline V and J ends were trimmed by 4 bases and 4 bases, with 14 bases remaining between them. The CDR3 consists of 14 residues. This CDR3 is CSVVNIAAGNTIYF. CDR3 nucleotides: TGCAGCGTTGTCAACATCGCGGCGGGAAACACCATATATTTT.

This clone occurred once. This rearrangement joins TRBV4-3 to TRBJ2-2; 10 nucleotides line up with TRBD1. The CDR3 totals 15 residues. Trimming at V came to 3 bases and at J to 7 bases, leaving 5 bases not matched to a gene. Germline V gene sequence: CDR1 LGHNA, CDR2 YSLEER. Here the CDR3 DNA reads TGCGCCAGCAGCCAGGGGACAGGGGATGGCGGGGAGCTGTTTTTT. This encodes CASSQGTGDGGELFF.

This clone has a handful of counts. The chain combines TRBV5-1 with TRBJ1-2; D remains ambiguous. The V end was cut by 4 bases, the J end by 0 bases, with 16 bases between. This CDR3 contains 16 residues. The germline CDR1 and CDR2 sequences are SGHRS and YFSETQ. CDR3 sequence (DNA): TGCGCCAGCAGCCGCGTGACTGGTACGGCTAACTATGGCTACACCTTC. Translated, it gives CASSRVTGTANYGYTF.

This rearrangement joins TRBV5-1 to TRBJ1-2; perhaps TRBD1 as D (5 bases). Between the trimmed V and J ends, which lost 2 bases and 3 bases, there was a span of 11 bases. The CDR3 loop spans 14 amino acids. Germline V gives CDR1 SGHRS, CDR2 YFSETQ. CDR3 sequence (DNA): TGCGCCAGCAGCTTAGCGGGGGAAGACTATGGCTACACCTTC. This encodes CASSLAGEDYGYTF. Full variable domain (outside the CDR3, taken from reference TRBV5-1 and TRBJ1-2): KAGVTQTPRYLIKTRGQQVTLSCSPISGHRSVSWYQQTPGQGLQFLFEYFSETQRNKGNFPGRFSGRQFSNSRSEMNVSTLELGDSALYLCASSLAGEDYGYTFGSGTRLTVV.

This clone occurred a few times. This chain connects TRBV10-2 to TRBJ2-7; TRBD1 matches 9 bases. Germline CDR1 WSHSY, CDR2 SAAADI. The CDR3 sequence is 14 residues long. The J segment lost 4 bases and the V segment lost 7 bases, leaving 8 bases of the junction unmatched. CDR3 nucleotides: TGCGCCAGCATGGCGGGACAGGGCACATACGAGCAGTACTTC. It codes for CASMAGQGTYEQYF.

The chain combines TRBV9 with TRBJ2-3, with D perhaps TRBD1 (5 bases). Germline-derived CDR1 and CDR2 are SGDLS and YYNGEE. The CDR3 consists of 13 residues. Trimming shortened V by 4 bases and J by 3 bases, and 9 bases separated the two germline ends. CDR3 region: CASSPSGTDTQYF. CDR3 nucleotides: TGTGCCAGCAGCCCTTCAGGGACAGATACGCAGTATTTT.

The rearrangement uses TRBV19 and TRBJ2-3; D perhaps matches TRBD1 (5 bases). This CDR3 has 14 residues. Between the trimmed V and J ends, which lost 8 bases and 4 bases, there was a span of 16 bases. CDR1 is LNHDA and CDR2 is SQIVND in the germline V gene (reference sequence). The CDR3 region is CASSGWGGADTQYF. DNA of the CDR3: TGTGCCAGTTCGGGCTGGGGCGGCGCAGATACGCAGTATTTT.

This chain connects TRBV7-8 to TRBJ1-2; maybe TRBD1 (6 bases). The V end lost 4 bases, the J end lost 3 bases, and 18 bases lay between the germline ends. The germline CDR1 and CDR2 sequences are SGHVS and FQNEAQ. The CDR3 consists of 16 residues. The DNA of the CDR3 is TGTGCCAGCAGCTCGTCCGGGACACTGCTTTACTATGGCTACACCTTC. Translation gives CASSSSGTLLYYGYTF.

This chain joins TRBV5-1 and TRBJ2-7; 7 positions agree with TRBD2. Germline V CDR1 and CDR2: SGHRS, YFSETQ. The CDR3 sequence is 14 residues long. V was clipped by 3 bases and J by 2 bases; unmatched bases: 5. The CDR3, as DNA: TGCGCCAGCAGCTACCCCGGGGGGACCTACGAGCAGTACTTC. Amino acid sequence: CASSYPGGTYEQYF.

The chain uses TRBV6-6 and TRBJ2-3; TRBD2 agrees at 8 bases. Germline V gene lookup returns CDR1 MNHNY and CDR2 SVGAGI (reference sequence). V dropped 9 bases and J dropped 5; count of bases not matched to a gene: 7. The CDR3 contains 13 residues. The CDR3 DNA sequence: TGTGCCAGTACAAGCGGGGGAGTAGATACGCAGTATTTT. It yields the protein CASTSGGVDTQYF.

This clone was seen more than once but under ten times. The chain combines TRBV7-3 with TRBJ2-5; the match to TRBD1 covers 11 bases. This CDR3 is 16 amino acids long. Germline CDR1 reads SGHTA; CDR2 reads FQGTGA. V shed 2 bases, J shed 5 bases, and the junction held 7 bases outside the gene matches. The CDR3 loop reads CASSLYGQGAGETQYF. Here the CDR3 DNA reads TGTGCCAGCAGCTTATATGGACAGGGGGCTGGGGAGACCCAGTACTTC.